The TCR beta chain under discussion was sequenced for a study of regulatory T cells in long-lasting Graves disease. This sample's time point: newly diagnosed GD, antithyroid drugs for less than 3 months. PBMC-derived RNA was used for the TCR library. This clonotype was picked up many times. With 6 bases removed from V and 2 bases from J, the gap between germline ends came to 10 bases. This CDR3 comprises 13 residues. Both iRepertoire HTBI primers and Arm-PCR of CDR3 regions were used to build the TCR beta libraries. TCRdb analysed the multiplex PCR reads with MiXCR anew, one entry per CDR3 protein. The data contain around 250,000 distinct CDR3 sequences, around 17% of them seen just once; the ten biggest clones take up approximately 24%.

The source of this sequence is a female donor with Graves disease. Sequencing was performed on peripheral blood mononuclear cells (PBMCs), taken at new diagnosis, from a patient treated with antithyroid drugs. This chain connects TRBV12-3 or TRBV12-4 to TRBJ1-2; unclear D gene. For the CDR3, the DNA is TGTGCCAGCAGCCCCCCCGGGAACTATGGCTACACCTTC. This gives the protein CASSPPGNYGYTF.